Listed below are T cell receptor beta chains from one sample, sequenced in a study of blood T cell repertoires in COVID-19. Using immunoSEQ multiplex PCR, the repertoire was profiled, and TCRdb retains in-frame clones only, with some absent. The table has about 220,000 clones, roughly 84% seen once; the top ten hold roughly 2.8%. Source material: peripheral blood. The receptors come from a man aged 45-60 years who had recovered from COVID-19. CDR3s include the opening cysteine and the closing phenylalanine or tryptophan. Each record gives: J gene, V gene, CDR3 protein.

j_call: TRBJ2-1; v_call: TRBV6-1; cdr3_aa: CASSSPWHLLQFF
j_call: TRBJ2-7; v_call: TRBV5-8; cdr3_aa: CASSTGTGGSEQYF
j_call: TRBJ2-7; v_call: TRBV7-8; cdr3_aa: CASSLTYGRQAYEQYF
j_call: TRBJ1-2; v_call: TRBV14; cdr3_aa: CASSQRGSTGARGYTF
j_call: TRBJ2-7; v_call: TRBV11-2; cdr3_aa: CASSASSLDSYEQYF
j_call: TRBJ2-7; v_call: TRBV18; cdr3_aa: CASSPGLSYEQYF
j_call: TRBJ1-1; v_call: TRBV6-6; cdr3_aa: CGSGGNTEAFF
j_call: TRBJ1-2; v_call: TRBV28; cdr3_aa: CASSLNRVGYTF
j_call: TRBJ1-6; v_call: TRBV6-6; cdr3_aa: CASSAGEGSSPLHF
j_call: TRBJ2-7; v_call: TRBV13; cdr3_aa: CASSFGTGDEQYF
j_call: TRBJ2-2; v_call: TRBV28; cdr3_aa: CASSSPIGELFF
j_call: TRBJ1-2; v_call: TRBV28; cdr3_aa: CVSSLVDRGDYGYTF
j_call: TRBJ1-1; v_call: TRBV10-3; cdr3_aa: CASTLWQGDTEAFF
j_call: TRBJ2-7; v_call: TRBV19; cdr3_aa: CASSTGYEQYF
j_call: TRBJ2-2; v_call: TRBV6-5; cdr3_aa: CASSSPTSGHTGELFF
j_call: TRBJ1-3; v_call: TRBV5-4; cdr3_aa: CASSFKNTIYF
j_call: TRBJ2-5; v_call: TRBV7-9; cdr3_aa: CASWASSAGGKETQYF
j_call: TRBJ2-1; v_call: TRBV28; cdr3_aa: CASSSRGGLLYNEQFF
j_call: TRBJ2-1; v_call: TRBV7-8; cdr3_aa: CASSPGLAGGFF
j_call: TRBJ1-2; v_call: TRBV28; cdr3_aa: CASSLSGTGANYGYTF
j_call: TRBJ2-4; v_call: TRBV7-8; cdr3_aa: CASSFQFRGAKNIQYF
j_call: TRBJ1-2; v_call: TRBV7-9; cdr3_aa: CASSPEVLTSYGYTF
j_call: TRBJ2-5; v_call: TRBV2; cdr3_aa: CASSNRDRGDQETQYF
j_call: TRBJ2-2; v_call: TRBV7-9; cdr3_aa: CASSFRGTAGELFF
j_call: TRBJ2-7; v_call: TRBV7-2; cdr3_aa: CAIIAGRTYEQYF
j_call: TRBJ2-7; v_call: TRBV28; cdr3_aa: CASRPWTGNEQYF
j_call: TRBJ1-4; v_call: TRBV14; cdr3_aa: CASSQEVQGATNEKLFF
j_call: TRBJ2-5; v_call: TRBV7-6; cdr3_aa: CASSLSLTRQGGTQYF
j_call: TRBJ1-2; v_call: TRBV19; cdr3_aa: CATAYYGYTF
j_call: TRBJ2-1; v_call: TRBV7-2; cdr3_aa: CASSVPSGRRGFF
j_call: TRBJ1-5; v_call: TRBV27; cdr3_aa: CASSPGQAPYQPQHF
j_call: TRBJ2-1; v_call: TRBV23-1; cdr3_aa: CASSQGTSGKGEQFF
j_call: TRBJ2-5; v_call: TRBV24-1; cdr3_aa: CATSDLHPPETQYF
j_call: TRBJ2-7; v_call: TRBV18; cdr3_aa: CASSPRDRVVYEQYF
j_call: TRBJ2-3; v_call: TRBV7-9; cdr3_aa: CASSLVGGTSTDTQYF
j_call: TRBJ2-7; v_call: TRBV5-1; cdr3_aa: CASSFGQGTYEQYF
j_call: TRBJ2-7; v_call: TRBV3-1/TRBV3-2; cdr3_aa: CASSLGLAGGSSYEQYF
j_call: TRBJ2-1; v_call: TRBV2; cdr3_aa: CASSEGLAGYNEQFF
j_call: TRBJ1-5; v_call: TRBV12-3/TRBV12-4; cdr3_aa: CASSIGGNQPQHF
j_call: TRBJ2-3; v_call: TRBV5-1; cdr3_aa: CASSLTSGSTDTQYF
j_call: TRBJ2-6; v_call: TRBV5-4; cdr3_aa: CASSLVGSGANVLTF
j_call: TRBJ2-7; v_call: TRBV6-1; cdr3_aa: CASSEAPEGAHEQYF
j_call: TRBJ2-5; v_call: TRBV19; cdr3_aa: CASSTGWGALAGVTETQYF
j_call: TRBJ2-7; v_call: TRBV29-1; cdr3_aa: CSVVLWTGDGEQYF
j_call: TRBJ1-2; v_call: TRBV2; cdr3_aa: CCRTGTTVTYGYTF
j_call: TRBJ1-1; v_call: TRBV7-9; cdr3_aa: CASSRQHTEAFF
j_call: TRBJ2-7; v_call: TRBV15; cdr3_aa: CATSRGNRGFSYEQYF
j_call: TRBJ1-2; v_call: TRBV6-6; cdr3_aa: CASSYLLDRGDDGYTF
j_call: TRBJ2-7; v_call: TRBV28; cdr3_aa: CASSLYGGTSGRREQYF
j_call: TRBJ1-2; v_call: TRBV12-3/TRBV12-4; cdr3_aa: CASRQQGLGGYTF
j_call: TRBJ1-5; v_call: TRBV30; cdr3_aa: CAWDGGSNQPQHF
j_call: TRBJ2-2; v_call: TRBV3-1/TRBV3-2; cdr3_aa: CASSQGPLAGGPELFF
j_call: TRBJ2-1; v_call: TRBV19; cdr3_aa: CASSIRGASGRGNNEQFF
j_call: TRBJ1-1; v_call: TRBV7-9; cdr3_aa: CASSLGTGSGTEAFF
j_call: TRBJ2-7; v_call: TRBV27; cdr3_aa: CASSHQQGLSTYEQYF